The rows below give T cell receptor beta chains drawn from one sample of a study of T cell changes during pregnancy in multiple sclerosis. Sequencing was performed with immunoSEQ multiplex PCR; in TCRdb, only in-frame clones are kept and a portion is missing. The data contain 70,000 to 80,000 clones, about 93% of them singletons. The material was peripheral blood, obtained in the first trimester of pregnancy. The receptors shown here come from a female donor with multiple sclerosis, enrolled in a pregnancy study. Each CDR3 is given with its conserved first and last residue. D genes are given only for firm matches.

j_gene,v_gene,d_gene,CDR3aa,CDR3nt
TRBJ2-2,TRBV19,NA,CASSDGLFTGELFF,TGTGCCAGTAGTGACGGACTGTTCACCGGGGAGCTGTTTTTT
TRBJ1-5,TRBV4-1,NA,CASSPGSEGNQPQHF,TGCGCCAGCAGCCCTGGGTCGGAGGGCAATCAGCCCCAGCATTTT
TRBJ1-4,TRBV5-1,TRBD1,CASSLTGTGDEKLFF,TGCGCCAGCAGCTTGACCGGGACAGGGGACGAAAAACTGTTTTTT
TRBJ1-5,TRBV6-5,NA,CASSPRGAGNQPQHF,TGTGCCAGCAGCCCACGGGGTGCGGGCAATCAGCCCCAGCATTTT
TRBJ2-1,TRBV7-9,TRBD2,CASSSALAGASIDNEQFF,TGTGCCAGCAGCTCCGCCCTAGCGGGGGCCTCAATCGACAATGAGCAGTTCTTC
TRBJ2-2,TRBV9,TRBD1,CASSVDGQAGELFF,TGTGCCAGCAGCGTAGACGGACAGGCCGGGGAGCTGTTTTTT
TRBJ2-3,TRBV6-1,TRBD1,CASKSAGGTDTQYF,TGTGCCAGCAAGTCGGCAGGGGGAACAGATACGCAGTATTTT
TRBJ1-1,TRBV29-1,NA,CSVKVWGRTEAFF,TGCAGCGTGAAGGTGTGGGGCAGAACCGAAGCTTTCTTT
TRBJ2-7,TRBV5-8,NA,CASSLGGSSYEQYF,TGTGCCAGCAGCTTGGGAGGGAGCTCCTACGAGCAGTACTTC
TRBJ2-1,TRBV19,TRBD1,CASSNRGPTNEQFF,TGTGCCAGTAGTAACAGGGGACCTACAAATGAGCAGTTCTTC
TRBJ1-1,TRBV7-3,TRBD1,CASRAGGNTEAFF,TGTGCCAGCCGTGCAGGGGGGAACACTGAAGCTTTCTTT
TRBJ1-4,TRBV6-6,TRBD1,CASTTDRGGSNEKLFF,TGTGCCAGCACTACTGACAGGGGAGGGTCTAATGAAAAACTGTTTTTT
TRBJ2-3,TRBV11-2,TRBD2,CASSLRPGTSGTDTQYF,TGTGCCAGCAGCCTCCGTCCCGGGACTAGCGGCACAGATACGCAGTATTTT
TRBJ2-1,TRBV29-1,TRBD2,CSAVAGVAYNEQFF,TGCAGCGCAGTAGCGGGGGTAGCCTACAATGAGCAGTTCTTC
TRBJ2-7,TRBV9,NA,CASSVGASYEQYF,TGTGCCAGCAGCGTAGGGGCCTCCTACGAGCAGTACTTC
TRBJ1-2,TRBV6-5,TRBD1,CASSPGTGVYGYTF,TGTGCCAGCAGTCCCGGGACAGGGGTCTATGGCTACACCTTC
TRBJ2-1,TRBV7-2,NA,CASSRGSMNEQFF,TGTGCCAGCAGCCGGGGGTCTATGAATGAGCAGTTCTTC
TRBJ2-1,TRBV19,NA,CASSIDRGNEQFF,TGTGCCAGTAGTATAGACAGGGGCAATGAGCAGTTCTTC
TRBJ1-2,TRBV7-8,TRBD1,CASSLFWDSSNYGYTF,TGTGCCAGCAGCCTATTCTGGGACAGTTCTAACTATGGCTACACCTTC
TRBJ1-5,TRBV4-1,NA,CASSPTSGGQPQHF,TGCGCCAGCAGCCCTACCTCGGGTGGCCAGCCCCAGCATTTT
TRBJ2-1,TRBV19,TRBD2,CASSISGGPGEQFF,TGTGCCAGTAGTATCTCGGGAGGGCCTGGTGAGCAGTTCTTC
TRBJ2-1,TRBV7-3,TRBD1,CASSLGGHEQFF,TGTGCCAGCAGTTTAGGGGGCCATGAGCAGTTCTTC